This section outlines one TCR beta chain sequence together with its context. The sample comes from a study of blood T cell repertoires in COVID-19. Whole-study context: Some COVID-19 samples were acute and others convalescent; all came from the United States, Italy and Spain. Sources were T cells, B-cell-depleted T cells, or PBMCs; the material itself was cDNA or gDNA.

Per the authors' pipeline: Amplification with reference gene primers provided the estimates of nucleated cell counts. Clones were sequenced by immunoSEQ multiplex PCR, and TCRdb holds only the in-frame ones, with some missing. V, J and clone size are those of that table, while D and trimming were read from the DNA. The sample contains around 140,000 clones, roughly 89% of which appear only once. The germline V gene has CDR1 SGHRS and CDR2 YFSETQ. The junction had 3 bases not matched to a gene; V was cut back by 4 bases and J by 2 bases. The CDR3 is 14 amino acids. The rearrangement joins TRBV5-1 to TRBJ1-1; 9 bases fit TRBD1. Material for sequencing was peripheral blood. The TCR sequence derives from a woman between 50 and 59 years old with active or convalescent COVID-19. CDR3: CASSAQGANTEAFF. As DNA, the CDR3 is TGCGCCAGCAGCGCACAGGGGGCCAACACTGAAGCTTTCTTT. The full variable domain, in which reference TRBV5-1 and TRBJ1-1 provide the parts outside the CDR3, is KAGVTQTPRYLIKTRGQQVTLSCSPISGHRSVSWYQQTPGQGLQFLFEYFSETQRNKGNFPGRFSGRQFSNSRSEMNVSTLELGDSALYLCASSAQGANTEAFFGQGTRLTVV.